This T cell receptor beta chain was recorded in a study of shared clonotypes between healthy human individuals. Study-wide results and caveats: What rarefaction showed was incomplete sorted-subset sequencing despite large depth.

Assay: immunoSEQ multiplex PCR; the TCRdb copy retains only in-frame clones and omits some. The sample includes millions of clones, about 92% of them seen just once. About this clone itself: Its antigen remains unidentified.

CD45RO-negative, CCR7-positively selected cells formed the naive CD8 fraction, excluding terminally differentiated effector memory CD45RA+ cells. The germline V gene has CDR1 SGDLS and CDR2 YYNGEE. The ends were cut back, 1 base at V and 8 bases at J, with 11 bases in the middle. The CDR3 has 13 amino acids. V and J are TRBV9 and TRBJ2-3; either TRBD1 or TRBD2 may supply D (5 bases each). Sequencing was done on a sample of naive CD8+ T cells from PBMCs. This TCR came from a man younger than 35 in good health. Some clones in this sample may be carry-over from other donors' samples. CDR3: CASSVRGPGTQYF. The CDR3 DNA reads TGTGCCAGCAGCGTAAGGGGACCAGGTACGCAGTATTTT.